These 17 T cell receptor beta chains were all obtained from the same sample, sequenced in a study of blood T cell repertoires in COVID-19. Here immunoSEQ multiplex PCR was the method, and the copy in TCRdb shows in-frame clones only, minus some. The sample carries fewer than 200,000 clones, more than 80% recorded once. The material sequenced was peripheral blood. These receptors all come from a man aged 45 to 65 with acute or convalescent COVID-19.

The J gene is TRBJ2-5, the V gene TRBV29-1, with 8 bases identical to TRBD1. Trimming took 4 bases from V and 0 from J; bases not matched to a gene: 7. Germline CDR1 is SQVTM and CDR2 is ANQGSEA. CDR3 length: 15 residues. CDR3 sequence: CSVGETGANQETQYF. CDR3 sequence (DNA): TGCAGCGTTGGAGAGACAGGGGCCAACCAAGAGACCCAGTACTTC.

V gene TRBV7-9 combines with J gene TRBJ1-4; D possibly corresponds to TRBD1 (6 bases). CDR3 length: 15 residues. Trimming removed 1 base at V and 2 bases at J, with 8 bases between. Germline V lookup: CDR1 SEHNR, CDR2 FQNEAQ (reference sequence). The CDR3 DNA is TGTGCCAGCAGCTTAGTTACAGGGACTAATGAAAAACTGTTTTTT. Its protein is CASSLVTGTNEKLFF.

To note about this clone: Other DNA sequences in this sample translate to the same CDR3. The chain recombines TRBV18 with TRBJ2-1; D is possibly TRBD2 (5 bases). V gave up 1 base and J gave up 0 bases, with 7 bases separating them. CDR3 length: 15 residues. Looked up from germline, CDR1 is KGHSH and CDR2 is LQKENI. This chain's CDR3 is CASSPLGSSYNEQFF. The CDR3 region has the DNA TGTGCCAGCTCACCACTAGGGAGCTCCTACAATGAGCAGTTCTTC.

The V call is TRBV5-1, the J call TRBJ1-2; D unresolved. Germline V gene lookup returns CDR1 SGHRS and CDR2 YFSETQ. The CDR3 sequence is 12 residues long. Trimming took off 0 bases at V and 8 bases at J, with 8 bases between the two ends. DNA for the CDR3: TGCGCCAGCAGCTTGGAGAGGCGGGGCTACACCTTC. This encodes CASSLERRGYTF.

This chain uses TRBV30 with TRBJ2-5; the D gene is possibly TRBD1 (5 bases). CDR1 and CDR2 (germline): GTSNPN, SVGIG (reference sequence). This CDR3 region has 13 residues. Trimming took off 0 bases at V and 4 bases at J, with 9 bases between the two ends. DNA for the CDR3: TGTGCCTGGAGTGTACAGACAGTAGAGACCCAGTACTTC. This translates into CAWSVQTVETQYF.

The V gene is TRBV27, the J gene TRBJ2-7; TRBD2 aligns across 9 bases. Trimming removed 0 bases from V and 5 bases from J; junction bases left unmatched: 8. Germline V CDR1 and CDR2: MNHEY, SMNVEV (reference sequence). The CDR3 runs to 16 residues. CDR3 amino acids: CASSLSFGLAIHEQYF. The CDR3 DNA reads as TGTGCCAGCAGTTTATCATTTGGACTAGCGATACACGAGCAGTACTTC.

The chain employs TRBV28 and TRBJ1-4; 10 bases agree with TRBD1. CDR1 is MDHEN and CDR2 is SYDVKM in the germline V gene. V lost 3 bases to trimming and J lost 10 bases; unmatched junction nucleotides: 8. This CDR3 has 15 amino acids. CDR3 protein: CASSFPDRGIGKLFF. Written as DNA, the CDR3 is TGTGCCAGCAGTTTTCCGGACAGGGGGATCGGAAAACTGTTTTTT.

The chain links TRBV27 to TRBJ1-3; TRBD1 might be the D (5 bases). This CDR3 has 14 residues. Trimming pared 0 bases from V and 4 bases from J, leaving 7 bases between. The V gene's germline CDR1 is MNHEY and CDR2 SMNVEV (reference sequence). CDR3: CASSLSQAGNTIYF. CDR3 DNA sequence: TGTGCCAGCAGTTTATCACAGGCCGGAAACACCATATATTTT.

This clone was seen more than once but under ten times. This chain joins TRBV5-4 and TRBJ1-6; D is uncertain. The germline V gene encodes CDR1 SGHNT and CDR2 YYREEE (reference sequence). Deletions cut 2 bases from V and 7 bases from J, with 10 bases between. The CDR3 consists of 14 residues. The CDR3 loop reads CASSFEGLNSPLHF. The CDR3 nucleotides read TGTGCCAGCAGCTTCGAGGGTTTAAATTCACCCCTCCACTTT.

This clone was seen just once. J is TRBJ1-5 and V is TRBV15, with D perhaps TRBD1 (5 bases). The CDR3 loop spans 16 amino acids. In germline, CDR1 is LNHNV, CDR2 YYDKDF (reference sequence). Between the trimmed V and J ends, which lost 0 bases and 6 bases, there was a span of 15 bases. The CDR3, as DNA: TGTGCCACCAGCAGAGATCAAACAGGAAACGGTCAGCCCCAGCATTTT. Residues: CATSRDQTGNGQPQHF.

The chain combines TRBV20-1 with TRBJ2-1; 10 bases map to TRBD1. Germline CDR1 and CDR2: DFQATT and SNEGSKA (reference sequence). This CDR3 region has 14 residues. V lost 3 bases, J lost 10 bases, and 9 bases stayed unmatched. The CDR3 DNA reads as TGCAGTGCTAGTGGGGGACAGGGGCTTTGGGAGCAGTTCTTC. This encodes CSASGGQGLWEQFF.

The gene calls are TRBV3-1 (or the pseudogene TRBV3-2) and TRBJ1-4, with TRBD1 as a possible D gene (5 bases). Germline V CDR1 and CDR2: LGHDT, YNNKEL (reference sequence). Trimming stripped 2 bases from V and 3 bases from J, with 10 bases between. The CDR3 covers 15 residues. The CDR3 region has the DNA TGTGCCAGCAGCCAACAACAGACAGCTAATGAAAAACTGTTTTTT. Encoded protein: CASSQQQTANEKLFF.

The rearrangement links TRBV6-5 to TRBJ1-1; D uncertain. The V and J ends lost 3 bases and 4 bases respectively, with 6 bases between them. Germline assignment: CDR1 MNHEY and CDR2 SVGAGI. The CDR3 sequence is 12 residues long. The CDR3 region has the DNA TGTGCCAGCAGTTATCGGTTCACTGAAGCTTTCTTT. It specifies CASSYRFTEAFF.

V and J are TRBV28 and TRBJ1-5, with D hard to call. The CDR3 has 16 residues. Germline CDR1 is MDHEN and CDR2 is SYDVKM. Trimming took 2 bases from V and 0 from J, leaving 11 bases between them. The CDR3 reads CASSLTETTSNQPQHF. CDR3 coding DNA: TGTGCCAGCAGTTTAACTGAGACAACTAGCAATCAGCCCCAGCATTTT. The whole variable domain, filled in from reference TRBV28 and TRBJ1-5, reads DVKVTQSSRYLVKRTGEKVFLECVQDMDHENMFWYRQDPGLGLRLIYFSYDVKMKEKGDIPEGYSVSREKKERFSLILESASTNQTSMYLCASSLTETTSNQPQHFGDGTRLSIL.

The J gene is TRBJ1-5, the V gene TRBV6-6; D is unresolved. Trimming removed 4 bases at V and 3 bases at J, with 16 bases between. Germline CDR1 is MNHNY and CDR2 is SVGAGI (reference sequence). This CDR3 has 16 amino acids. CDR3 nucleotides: TGTGCCAGCAGTTCCCTGGGAGGCGCAGACAATCAGCCCCAGCATTTT. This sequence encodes CASSSLGGADNQPQHF.

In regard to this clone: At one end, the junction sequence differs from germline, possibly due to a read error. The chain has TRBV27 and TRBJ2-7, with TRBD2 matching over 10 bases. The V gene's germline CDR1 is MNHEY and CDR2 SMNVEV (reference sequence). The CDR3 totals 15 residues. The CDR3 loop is CVSSLRPSGSSEQYF. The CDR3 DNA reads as TGTGTCAGCAGTTTACGGCCTAGCGGGAGCAGCGAGCAGTACTTC.

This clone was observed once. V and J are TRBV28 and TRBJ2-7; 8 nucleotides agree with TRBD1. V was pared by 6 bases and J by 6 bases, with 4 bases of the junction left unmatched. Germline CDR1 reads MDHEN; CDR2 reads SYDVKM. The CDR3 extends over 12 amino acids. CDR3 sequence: CASSMGQVEQYF. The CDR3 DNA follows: TGTGCCAGCAGCATGGGACAGGTCGAGCAGTACTTC.